Here is one TCR beta chain with its context. This clone showed up many times. Its antigen target is currently unknown. The read comes to an end 3 residues before the CDR3 does, leaving the germline J gene to fill in the end. Predominantly Caucasian heritage was noted among both the CVID patients and the healthy controls. From each donor, about 5 to 8.5 ml of heparinized peripheral whole blood was collected. Genomic DNA from adults with common variable immune deficiency (CVID) and from healthy adult controls was used for sequencing of TCRbeta CDR3 repertoires. The control group was made up of roughly 22 healthy adult volunteers (about 10 male and around twelve female) whose ages ranged from about 23 to 66 years, with a mean age of approximately 32. Diluted blood was density-centrifuged over Hypaque 1077 or Ficoll-Paque to isolate peripheral blood mononuclear cells. Genomic DNA was extracted from unsorted mononuclear cells by Qiagen column purification or by a centrifugation-based method.

This sample stems from a study of T cell clonality in common variable immunodeficiency (dated by TCRdb to 2014 to 2015). Beyond this particular receptor, the publication reports: Fewer deletions and N-nucleotide insertions were reportedly observed in CVID TCRbeta sequences, and highly modified clones with 13 or more V deletions were reportedly absent from CVID TCRbeta sequences. It was noted by the authors that sequencing of the repertoires of T cell subpopulations would be needed to clarify the cause of the increased clonality in CVID. TCRbeta clonality was higher in CVID subjects than in healthy controls (t-test p = 0.018), and the increase was most characteristic of about a third of subjects. Patient heterogeneity within the CVID cohort put limits on correlating repertoire features with clinical complications. Although equal DNA input was used, an average of roughly 85,000 unique sequences per sample was obtained for controls, compared with approximately 31,000 for CVID samples. CVID subjects shared fewer TCRbeta clones with each other than healthy controls did (p < 0.0001).

CVID samples and control samples contributed equivalent amounts of genomic DNA as sequencing input. For every sample, a 60 bp segment covering the rearranged TCRbeta CDR3 region was amplified and then sequenced. The immunoSEQ assay, a bias-corrected multiplex PCR combined with high-throughput sequencing, was used for TCRbeta amplification. The original pipeline was this. Every unique nucleotide sequence was considered a clone and was annotated with V, D and J genes, copy number and frequency. Sequences were labeled productive if in frame, and non-productive if out of frame or containing stop codons. As previously described, clonality was calculated on the basis of Shannon's entropy. Mean CDR3 Kyte-Doolittle hydropathy was derived from the predicted amino acid sequences of productive clones. Scaled V gene usage was hierarchically clustered using Manhattan distance and complete linkage with the R hclust function. Clone sharing by CDR3 amino acid sequence was assessed by resampling 12 repertoires per group over 100 rounds. Repertoires were searched for 70 published EBV-specific and fewer than 300 published CMV-specific TCRbeta sequences. A couple of CVID samples that yielded fewer than 10,000 sequences were excluded from the analysis, so 42 CVID repertoires were retained. Not all clones reach the TCRdb copy of this immuneACCESS table, which keeps in-frame sequences only. Checked studies attribute under half of the gap to unresolved V genes and leave the rest unexplained. D and trimming were read from the DNA, whereas the V and J calls and clone size are those reported in that table. This sample contains tens of thousands of clones, none of which is a singleton. Approximately 1.5% of the sample lies in the top ten.

Deletion took 4 bases off V and 6 bases off J, with a span of 13 bases between the germline ends. CDR1 and CDR2 are drawn from the germline V gene (reference sequence): SEHNR, FQNEAQ. The CDR3 covers 13 residues, taking in both the cysteine and the phenylalanine. Part of the CDR3 DNA is given, 30 bases translated from base 1. Sequencing was carried out using peripheral blood mononuclear cells. Recombination linked TRBV7-9 to TRBJ2-7; D gene: possibly TRBD2, on 6 matching bases. The TCR was taken from a person between 18 and 70 years old in good health. The CDR3 is CASSSLDYPEQYF. The sequenced part of the CDR3 DNA is TGTGCCAGCAGCTCTCTGGACTACCCCGAG.